The 9 T cell receptor beta chains reported below all come from one sample, sequenced in a study of glioma-infiltrating T cells after dendritic cell vaccination. The time point denotes: after dendritic cell vaccination, including at tumor progression/relapse. Using immunoSEQ multiplex PCR, the repertoire was profiled, and TCRdb retains in-frame clones only, with some absent. The table includes approximately 50,000 clones, about 83% detected once. The material was blood, obtained after dendritic cell vaccination. The receptors were gathered from a human donor with glioblastoma.

There are a few counts of this clone. The chain links TRBV7-2 to TRBJ1-1, with 7 positions matching TRBD1. Per the germline V gene, CDR1 is SGHTA and CDR2 is FQGNSA. Trimming removed 1 base from V and 5 bases from J; junction bases left unmatched: 10. The CDR3 loop spans 16 amino acids. The CDR3 loop is CASSLVKAGGYTEAFF. CDR3 DNA: TGTGCCAGCAGCTTAGTAAAGGCAGGGGGGTATACTGAAGCTTTCTTT.

About this clone itself: The same CDR3 also results from other DNA sequences found in this sample. This chain links TRBV29-1 with TRBJ2-7, with 9 nucleotides matching TRBD2. Trimming took 4 bases from V and 2 from J; bases not matched to a gene: 3. CDR3 size: 13 residues. Germline-derived CDR1 and CDR2 are SQVTM and ANQGSEA. The CDR3 bases are TGCAGCGTTGGCGGGGGGGAGCCCTACGAGCAGTACTTC. Residues: CSVGGGEPYEQYF.

The chain combines TRBV30 with TRBJ2-3; 7 nucleotides line up with TRBD2. CDR3 length equals 14 residues. Germline CDR1 and CDR2: GTSNPN and SVGIG (reference sequence). With V trimmed by 5 bases and J by 0 bases, 5 bases remained unmatched. DNA of the CDR3: TGTGCCTGGGCACTAGCGTCTAGCACAGATACGCAGTATTTT. Translated: CAWALASSTDTQYF.

This clone was counted ten times or more. CDR3 sequence: CASSPTSGGGSSYNEQFF. The CDR3 coding sequence is TGTGCCAGCTCACCGACTAGCGGGGGGGGGAGCTCCTACAATGAGCAGTTCTTC. The chain is built from TRBV18 and TRBJ2-1, with 14 bases aligning to TRBD2. From germline, CDR1 is KGHSH and CDR2 LQKENI. V was pared by 3 bases and J by 0 bases, with 4 bases of the junction left unmatched. This CDR3 comprises 18 residues.

In this sample, this clone turned up once. The rearrangement links TRBV10-3 to TRBJ2-7, with 7 bases identical to TRBD1. In germline, CDR1 is ENHRY, CDR2 SYGVKD. The CDR3 runs 15 residues. The ends lost 2 bases at V and 6 bases at J; junction bases unmatched: 10. The CDR3 protein is CAISEPDRESFEQYF. CDR3 nucleotides: TGTGCCATCAGTGAGCCCGACAGGGAAAGCTTCGAGCAGTACTTC.

This clone was picked up a small number of times. The sample contains more than one DNA sequence encoding this CDR3. The chain combines TRBV7-2 with TRBJ2-7; 8 bases align to TRBD1. Per germline, CDR1 SGHTA and CDR2 FQGNSA. The J segment lost 4 bases and the V segment lost 3 bases, leaving 8 bases of the junction unmatched. The CDR3 sequence is 15 residues long. In DNA form, the CDR3 reads TGTGCCAGCAGCTTTGCCGGACAGGGCTCATACGAGCAGTACTTC. Encoded protein: CASSFAGQGSYEQYF.

The chain links TRBV9 to TRBJ1-2, with unresolved D. This CDR3 contains 12 residues. The V gene lost 0 bases and the J gene lost 4 bases, with 4 bases spanning the gap. Germline V lookup: CDR1 SGDLS, CDR2 YYNGEE. The CDR3 DNA sequence: TGTGCCAGCAGCGTAGTCGGCTATGGCTACACCTTC. Amino acid sequence: CASSVVGYGYTF.

The V gene is TRBV29-1, the J gene TRBJ1-1, with 9 bases that match TRBD1. The CDR3 sequence is 12 residues long. The germline gives CDR1 SQVTM, CDR2 ANQGSEA. V shed 8 bases, J shed 3 bases, and the junction held 4 bases outside the gene matches. The DNA for the CDR3 is TGCAGCACCAGACAGGGGGACACTGAAGCTTTCTTT. Translation: CSTRQGDTEAFF.

V usage is TRBV11-2 and J usage is TRBJ2-5; D is unclear. The V gene lost 3 bases and the J gene lost 2 bases, with 7 bases spanning the gap. CDR3 length: 13 amino acids. Germline lookup yields CDR1 SGHAT and CDR2 FQNNGV. The CDR3 coding sequence is TGTGCCAGCAGCTTCGGTAATCAAGAGACCCAGTACTTC. Its translation: CASSFGNQETQYF.